These 9 T cell receptor beta chains share one sample of origin, sequenced in a study of control samples from healthy donors and cancer patients. Repertoires were generated with immunoSEQ multiplex PCR, while TCRdb's copy carries only in-frame clones and drops some. The sample contains approximately 120,000 clones, about 90% of which appear only once. The specimen was blood. The receptor set was obtained from a man aged 18 to 29 in good health.

The CDR3 coding sequence is TGCGCCAGCAGTGAGTCGATTATGACAGGGGTCAACCCTGTTAACTATGGCTACACCTTC. Residues: CASSESIMTGVNPVNYGYTF. The chain carries TRBV10-2 and TRBJ1-2; 8 bases align to TRBD1. The germline V gene has CDR1 WSHSY and CDR2 SAAADI. This CDR3 spans 20 amino acids. V trimming: 0 bases; J trimming: 1 base; junction bases outside the gene matches: 16.

The chain combines TRBV27 with TRBJ1-2; 7 bases line up with TRBD1. The CDR3 extends over 15 amino acids. The junction had 11 bases not matched to a gene; V was cut back by 6 bases and J by 4 bases. Germline CDR1 and CDR2: MNHEY and SMNVEV (reference sequence). The CDR3 sequence is CASSRGGGKGYGYTF. In DNA, the CDR3 is TGTGCCAGCAGCAGGGGGGGCGGAAAGGGCTATGGCTACACCTTC.

The chain employs TRBV7-9 and TRBJ1-2; unclear D gene. Trimming pared 2 bases from V and 7 bases from J, leaving 14 bases between. CDR1 is SEHNR and CDR2 is FQNEAQ in the germline V gene (reference sequence). The CDR3 length is 14 residues. CDR3 in DNA: TGTGCCAGCAGCTTATGGGCGTCGACGGGTGGCTACACCTTC. Translation: CASSLWASTGGYTF. The full variable domain, completed using reference TRBV7-9 and TRBJ1-2, is DTGVSQNPRHKITKRGQNVTFRCDPISEHNRLYWYRQTLGQGPEFLTYFQNEAQLEKSRLLSDRFSAERPKGSFSTLEIQRTEQGDSAMYLCASSLWASTGGYTFGSGTRLTVV.

The CDR3 is CASTPGTANTGELFF. The CDR3 coding sequence is TGTGCCAGCACCCCCGGGACGGCGAACACCGGGGAGCTGTTTTTT. The rearrangement joins TRBV7-3 to TRBJ2-2, with D perhaps assigned TRBD1 or TRBD2 (5 bases each). With 7 bases removed from V and 0 bases from J, the gap between germline ends came to 12 bases. Germline assignment: CDR1 SGHTA and CDR2 FQGTGA. CDR3 length: 15 residues. The full variable domain, completed using reference TRBV7-3 and TRBJ2-2, is GAGVSQTPSNKVTEKGKYVELRCDPISGHTALYWYRQSLGQGPEFLIYFQGTGAADDSGLPNDRFFAVRPEGSVSTLKIQRTERGDSAVYLCASTPGTANTGELFFGEGSRLTVL.

The V call is TRBV28, the J call TRBJ2-1; TRBD1 matches 9 bases. CDR1 and CDR2 from the germline V gene are MDHEN and SYDVKM. V shed 5 bases and J 2 bases; nucleotides not matched to a gene: 7. The CDR3 has 16 residues. CDR3 sequence reads: CASSGTGSGTYNEQFF. Written as DNA, the CDR3 is TGTGCCAGCAGTGGGACAGGGAGTGGAACCTACAATGAGCAGTTCTTC.

In this sample, this clone turned up a few times. The CDR3 sequence is CASSPKVNSGANVLTF. DNA of the CDR3: TGTGCCAGCTCACCAAAGGTTAACTCTGGGGCCAACGTCCTGACTTTC. This chain uses TRBV18 with TRBJ2-6; no clear D gene. The CDR3 length is 16 residues. The germline gives CDR1 KGHSH, CDR2 LQKENI. Between the trimmed V and J ends, which lost 2 bases and 0 bases, there was a span of 8 bases. The full variable domain, completed using reference TRBV18 and TRBJ2-6, is NAGVMQNPRHLVRRRGQEARLRCSPMKGHSHVYWYRQLPEEGLKFMVYLQKENIIDESGMPKERFSAEFPKEGPSILRIQQVVRGDSAAYFCASSPKVNSGANVLTFGAGSRLTVL.

The V and J genes are TRBV29-1 and TRBJ2-1, with a tentative D call TRBD2 (5 bases). The germline CDR1 and CDR2 sequences are SQVTM and ANQGSEA. Trimming shortened V by 1 base and J by 7 bases, and 11 bases separated the two germline ends. This CDR3 has 13 amino acids. This chain's CDR3 is CSVEVDFPNEQFF. In DNA, the CDR3 is TGCAGCGTTGAAGTGGACTTTCCGAATGAGCAGTTCTTC.

The chain recombines TRBV29-1 with TRBJ1-1; D is perhaps TRBD1 (5 bases). There are 13 residues in the CDR3. Trimming removed 7 bases from V and 0 bases from J, with 12 bases in between. In germline, CDR1 is SQVTM, CDR2 ANQGSEA. The CDR3 spells CSAVQVMNTEAFF. In DNA form, the CDR3 reads TGCAGCGCAGTACAGGTCATGAACACTGAAGCTTTCTTT.

The rearrangement uses TRBV3-1 (or the pseudogene TRBV3-2) and TRBJ2-3, with 7 bases matching TRBD2. Trimming took 0 bases from V and 5 from J; bases not matched to a gene: 14. The CDR3 totals 18 residues. Germline V CDR1 and CDR2: LGHDT, YNNKEL (reference sequence). The chain's CDR3 is CASSQDRSGAGWGDTQYF. The CDR3, as DNA: TGTGCCAGCAGCCAAGATCGTTCGGGAGCGGGATGGGGAGATACGCAGTATTTT.